This record covers a single T cell receptor beta chain. TCRdb's copy holds only in-frame clones and misses some; the assay was immunoSEQ multiplex PCR. The sample consists of about 120,000 clones, roughly 90% of them appearing once. These data originate in a study of control samples from healthy donors and cancer patients. The germline gives CDR1 LNHDA, CDR2 SQIVND (reference sequence). The CDR3 is 14 amino acids. V gave up 7 bases and J gave up 4 bases; unmatched junction bases: 8. The chain carries TRBV19 and TRBJ1-1; 8 bases line up with TRBD1. Material: blood. This sequence originates from a man younger than 35 in good health. In DNA form, the CDR3 reads TGTGCCAGTACTAAAACAGGGGGTAGCACTGAAGCTTTCTTT. Amino acid sequence: CASTKTGGSTEAFF.